These 29 T cell receptor beta chains came from one sample sequenced in a study of a mutant IDH1 vaccine in newly diagnosed glioma. These receptors' targets are unknown. TCRdb's table, derived via immunoSEQ multiplex PCR, lists solely in-frame clones and lacks some. The table has tens of thousands of clones, 90% to 95% seen once. Noted time point: week 5, during vaccination. Alongside topical imiquimod, each dose of vaccine comprised 300 ug of mutant IDH1 20-mer peptide. The input for sequencing was PBMCs, taken from a glioma patient whose treatment included an IDH1 peptide vaccine. The receptors shown here come from a woman aged 45-60 years with glioma.

The chain couples TRBV2 to TRBJ2-7, with 12 bases fitting TRBD2. J lost 7 bases, V lost 9 bases, and 7 bases had no gene match. CDR1 is SNHLY, CDR2 FYNNEI, per germline. The CDR3 runs 13 residues. CDR3 nucleotide sequence: TGTGCCAGTCGGACTAGCGGGATTGGGGAGCAGTACTTC. Residues: CASRTSGIGEQYF.

The chain recombines TRBV5-4 with TRBJ1-2, with a weak D call TRBD1 (6 bases). The CDR3 is 14 residues long. V dropped 0 bases and J dropped 8 bases, with 14 bases sitting between them. Germline V CDR1 and CDR2: SGHNT, YYREEE (reference sequence). The CDR3 reads CASSLEGGSRGYTF. In nucleotides, the CDR3 is TGTGCCAGCAGCTTGGAGGGGGGTAGTAGGGGCTACACCTTC.

This sequence joins TRBV7-8 and TRBJ1-3; maybe TRBD1 (5 bases). V dropped 4 bases and J dropped 0 bases, with 16 bases sitting between them. CDR1 SGHVS and CDR2 FQNEAQ come from the germline V gene. This CDR3 has 17 residues. CDR3 in amino acids: CASSSHGQLLSGNTIYF. CDR3 bases: TGTGCCAGCAGCTCCCACGGACAACTACTCTCTGGAAACACCATATATTTT.

The chain employs TRBV19 and TRBJ2-7; 11 positions match TRBD2. This CDR3 spans 14 amino acids. V shed 4 bases and J 6 bases; nucleotides not matched to a gene: 5. Germline values: CDR1 LNHDA, CDR2 SQIVND (reference sequence). CDR3 bases: TGTGCCAGTAGTACCATAGCGGGAGGGTTCGAGCAGTACTTC. This sequence encodes CASSTIAGGFEQYF.

This clone appeared once. The chain links TRBV7-9 to TRBJ2-7; D might be TRBD1 or TRBD2, each matching 5 bases. In germline, CDR1 is SEHNR, CDR2 FQNEAQ (reference sequence). The V gene lost 6 bases and the J gene lost 6 bases, with 9 bases spanning the gap. This CDR3 comprises 11 residues. The CDR3 protein is CASRSGGEQYF. CDR3 in DNA: TGTGCCAGCAGGAGTGGGGGCGAGCAGTACTTC.

The rearrangement links TRBV4-2 to TRBJ2-2, with D maybe TRBD2 (6 bases). This CDR3 has 15 residues. Germline V gene sequence: CDR1 LGHNA, CDR2 YNFKEQ. Trimming removed 0 bases from V and 10 bases from J, with 15 bases in between. The CDR3 DNA is TGTGCCAGCAGCCAAGATCGGGGCCGACTAGAGGAGCTGTTTTTT. This encodes CASSQDRGRLEELFF.

The chain carries TRBV30 and TRBJ2-5; 9 positions agree with TRBD2. The CDR3 extends over 13 amino acids. Germline V gives CDR1 GTSNPN, CDR2 SVGIG (reference sequence). The J segment lost 5 bases and the V segment lost 3 bases, leaving 4 bases of the junction unmatched. CDR3 amino acids: CAWSLAGSETQYF. CDR3 DNA sequence: TGTGCCTGGAGCCTAGCGGGATCGGAGACCCAGTACTTC.

The V gene is TRBV5-1, the J gene TRBJ2-7; 7 nucleotides agree with TRBD1. Germline V gives CDR1 SGHRS, CDR2 YFSETQ. This CDR3 is 15 amino acids long. The V and J ends lost 0 bases and 5 bases, in that order; junction bases with no gene match: 8. Written as DNA, the CDR3 is TGCGCCAGCAGCTTGGATGTGACAGGGTGGAACGAGCAGTACTTC. It codes for CASSLDVTGWNEQYF.

The V and J genes are TRBV10-2 and TRBJ2-3; perhaps TRBD2 as D (5 bases). The CDR3 is 14 amino acids. Looked up from germline, CDR1 is WSHSY and CDR2 is SAAADI. V lost 6 bases, J lost 0 bases, and 10 bases lay in between. DNA for the CDR3: TGCGCCAGCAGGAGGAGGATGAGCACAGATACGCAGTATTTT. Amino acids: CASRRRMSTDTQYF.

With respect to this clone: Within the sample, other DNA sequences also encode this same CDR3. This rearrangement joins TRBV4-1 to TRBJ2-7; D is ambiguous. V lost 3 bases and J 3 bases, leaving 3 bases between the germline ends. Germline lookup yields CDR1 MGHRA and CDR2 YSYEKL. This CDR3 region has 11 residues. CDR3 in DNA: TGCGCCAGCAGCCAGAACTACGAGCAGTACTTC. It specifies CASSQNYEQYF.

The chain couples TRBV18 to TRBJ2-1, with 8 nucleotides matching TRBD2. CDR1 and CDR2 (germline): KGHSH, LQKENI. There are 16 residues in the CDR3. The V gene end was trimmed by 3 bases and the J gene end by 4 bases; junction bases not matched to a gene: 8. CDR3 protein: CASSPPPAGEYNEQFF. As DNA, the CDR3 is TGTGCCAGCTCACCCCCTCCAGCGGGAGAATACAATGAGCAGTTCTTC.

This chain links TRBV5-4 with TRBJ2-7, with 10 bases identical to TRBD1. Germline V lookup: CDR1 SGHNT, CDR2 YYREEE (reference sequence). Trimming at V came to 0 bases and at J to 5 bases, leaving 5 bases not matched to a gene. The CDR3 loop spans 15 amino acids. CDR3 region: CASSLGGTGVDEQYF. CDR3 DNA: TGTGCCAGCAGCTTGGGGGGGACAGGGGTTGACGAGCAGTACTTC.

This rearrangement joins TRBV5-1 to TRBJ1-1; no clear D. Germline values: CDR1 SGHRS, CDR2 YFSETQ. The CDR3 covers 16 residues. Trimming pared 2 bases from V and 1 base from J, leaving 15 bases between. The CDR3 sequence is CASSLGRAPRNTEAFF. The CDR3 nucleotides read TGCGCCAGCAGCTTAGGGCGGGCACCCAGGAACACTGAAGCTTTCTTT.

The V call is TRBV5-6, the J call TRBJ1-5, with 9 bases identical to TRBD1. Trimming removed 3 bases from V and 2 bases from J; junction bases left unmatched: 6. Per germline, CDR1 SGHDT and CDR2 YYEEEE. The CDR3 is 16 amino acids. The CDR3 reads CASSWTGDYGNQPQHF. CDR3 DNA sequence: TGTGCCAGCAGCTGGACAGGGGATTACGGCAATCAGCCCCAGCATTTT. The full variable domain, its missing parts supplied by reference TRBV5-6 and TRBJ1-5, is DAGVTQSPTHLIKTRGQQVTLRCSPKSGHDTVSWYQQALGQGPQFIFQYYEEEERQRGNFPDRFSGHQFPNYSSELNVNALLLGDSALYLCASSWTGDYGNQPQHFGDGTRLSIL.

V and J are TRBV9 and TRBJ2-3, with 11 bases identical to TRBD2. Unmatched junction bases numbered 5, after V lost 3 bases and J lost 5 bases. The CDR3 is 15 residues long. Germline V lookup: CDR1 SGDLS, CDR2 YYNGEE. CDR3 bases: TGTGCCAGCAGCGCTAGCGGGAGGTTACAAGATACGCAGTATTTT. Translation: CASSASGRLQDTQYF.

The genes are TRBV1 and TRBJ2-4; TRBD2 is the table's D call and was not checked against the DNA. TRBV1 is classified as a pseudogene. This CDR3 comprises 19 residues. CDR3 nucleotide sequence: TGCACCAGCAGCCAAGAACGGCCGAGGATGGTCCTAGCCAAAAACATTCAGTACTTC. Translating gives CTSSQERPRMVLAKNIQYF.

V gene TRBV6-5 combines with J gene TRBJ2-2; 9 bases are a match to TRBD1. The CDR3 is made up of 15 amino acids. V lost 2 bases, J lost 7 bases, and 5 bases stayed unmatched. The germline V gene encodes CDR1 MNHEY and CDR2 SVGAGI. DNA of the CDR3: TGTGCCAGCAGTTACCCGACAGGGGGTGGCGGGGAGCTGTTTTTT. Its translation is CASSYPTGGGGELFF.

The chain's CDR3 is CASSKSRFLAMMDTGELFF. For the CDR3, the DNA is TGTGCCAGCAGCAAAAGCAGATTCCTAGCAATGATGGACACCGGGGAGCTGTTTTTT. The chain combines TRBV7-9 with TRBJ2-2; weak D call: TRBD2 (5 bases). Trimming cost V 5 bases and J 3 bases, with 25 bases left between them. Germline V gene sequence: CDR1 SEHNR, CDR2 FQNEAQ (reference sequence). The CDR3 length is 19 residues.

V and J are TRBV18 and TRBJ2-3; 10 positions agree with TRBD1. Trimming took 3 bases from V and 6 from J; bases not matched to a gene: 6. The length of the CDR3 is 15 residues. CDR1 and CDR2 from the germline V gene are KGHSH and LQKENI. The CDR3 loop is CASSPGDRGHDTQYF. The CDR3 region has the DNA TGTGCCAGCTCACCCGGCGACAGGGGGCATGATACGCAGTATTTT. Based on the CDR3 plus reference TRBV18 and TRBJ2-3, the full variable domain is NAGVMQNPRHLVRRRGQEARLRCSPMKGHSHVYWYRQLPEEGLKFMVYLQKENIIDESGMPKERFSAEFPKEGPSILRIQQVVRGDSAAYFCASSPGDRGHDTQYFGPGTRLTVL.

This chain connects TRBV7-8 to TRBJ1-5, with TRBD1 matching over 7 bases. This CDR3 has 17 amino acids. The V gene's germline CDR1 is SGHVS and CDR2 FQNEAQ. V was pared by 2 bases and J by 7 bases, with 14 bases of the junction left unmatched. The chain's CDR3 is CASSLRDREGAGQPQHF. The CDR3 DNA is TGTGCCAGCAGCTTAAGAGACAGGGAGGGTGCCGGGCAGCCCCAGCATTTT. Full variable domain (missing parts from reference TRBV7-8 and TRBJ1-5): GAGVSQSPRYKVAKRGQDVALRCDPISGHVSLFWYQQALGQGPEFLTYFQNEAQLDKSGLPSDRFFAERPEGSVSTLKIQRTQQEDSAVYLCASSLRDREGAGQPQHFGDGTRLSIL.

The rearrangement uses TRBV7-2 and TRBJ2-5; perhaps TRBD2 as D (6 bases). This CDR3 contains 14 residues. Per the germline V gene, CDR1 is SGHTA and CDR2 is FQGNSA. Trimming left V 3 bases short and J 5 bases short, with 13 bases between. The CDR3 region is CASSFYGSQETQYF. For the CDR3, the DNA is TGTGCCAGCAGCTTTTACGGGAGCCAGGAGACCCAGTACTTC.

The rearrangement uses TRBV7-8 and TRBJ2-7; 14 bases are a match to TRBD2. Germline values: CDR1 SGHVS, CDR2 FQNEAQ. This CDR3 has 16 residues. Trimming took 5 bases from V and 4 from J; bases not matched to a gene: 7. CDR3 loop: CASSPGLAGGRYEQYF. The CDR3 nucleotides read TGTGCCAGCAGCCCCGGACTAGCGGGAGGCAGGTACGAGCAGTACTTC.

The genes are TRBV28 and TRBJ1-1, with 9 positions matching TRBD1. The length of the CDR3 is 15 residues. After removal of 6 bases from V and 0 bases from J, the junction contained 5 bases not matched to a gene. Germline CDR1 reads MDHEN; CDR2 reads SYDVKM. The CDR3 nucleotides are TGTGCCAGCAGCGACAGGGGGTATTTGAACACTGAAGCTTTCTTT. It specifies CASSDRGYLNTEAFF. The full variable domain, rest sourced from reference TRBV28 and TRBJ1-1, is DVKVTQSSRYLVKRTGEKVFLECVQDMDHENMFWYRQDPGLGLRLIYFSYDVKMKEKGDIPEGYSVSREKKERFSLILESASTNQTSMYLCASSDRGYLNTEAFFGQGTRLTVV.

This sequence joins TRBV27 and TRBJ2-7; TRBD1 aligns across 9 bases. Germline CDR1 reads MNHEY; CDR2 reads SMNVEV (reference sequence). J was trimmed by 0 bases and V by 4 bases; bases with no gene match: 19. The CDR3 loop spans 20 amino acids. CDR3 nucleotides: TGTGCCAGCAGTTACGGACCGGACAGGGGAAAGCAATTTGGCTCCTACGAGCAGTACTTC. Translation: CASSYGPDRGKQFGSYEQYF.

The chain is built from TRBV4-1 and TRBJ2-3; no clear D gene. CDR3 length: 14 amino acids. V was clipped by 4 bases and J by 7 bases, with 15 bases between them. CDR1 and CDR2 from the germline V gene are MGHRA and YSYEKL. CDR3 bases: TGCGCCAGCAGCCCCCGGGCGAAGGATAATACGCAGTATTTT. Translation: CASSPRAKDNTQYF.

V usage is TRBV4-1 and J usage is TRBJ2-2, with a weak D call TRBD1 (5 bases). The CDR3 spans 18 residues. Germline CDR1 and CDR2: MGHRA and YSYEKL. Trimming cost V 2 bases and J 5 bases, with 21 bases left between them. CDR3 DNA sequence: TGCGCCAGCAGCCAAATACCCTCACCCAGGGTTCGGACCGGGGAGCTGTTTTTT. Translated, it gives CASSQIPSPRVRTGELFF.

The V gene is TRBV28, the J gene TRBJ2-7; weak D call: TRBD2 (6 bases). V lost 3 bases to trimming and J lost 6 bases, with 9 bases between them. This CDR3 is built from 12 residues. Germline assignment: CDR1 MDHEN and CDR2 SYDVKM. The DNA for the CDR3 is TGTGCCAGCAGTTTTTCGGGGGTCGAGCAGTACTTC. This translates into CASSFSGVEQYF.

The chain links TRBV5-1 to TRBJ2-5; 12 bases are a match to TRBD2. The germline CDR1 and CDR2 sequences are SGHRS and YFSETQ. The length of the CDR3 is 16 residues. V shed 5 bases, J shed 5 bases, and the junction held 10 bases outside the gene matches. In DNA form, the CDR3 reads TGCGCCAGCAGATGGACTAGCGGGGAAGGCGAGGAGACCCAGTACTTC. Amino acids: CASRWTSGEGEETQYF.

The gene calls are TRBV27 and TRBJ2-2; 9 positions match TRBD1. Germline CDR1 reads MNHEY; CDR2 reads SMNVEV (reference sequence). This CDR3 has 16 amino acids. V lost 1 base, J lost 2 bases, and 2 bases stayed unmatched. The DNA for the CDR3 is TGTGCCAGCAGTTTATGGACAGGGGCCAACACCGGGGAGCTGTTTTTT. It is translated as CASSLWTGANTGELFF.